This entry describes one TCR beta chain. TCRdb analysed the RT-PCR reads with MiXCR anew, one entry per CDR3 protein. The sample consists of 550,000 to 600,000 distinct CDR3 sequences, about 10% of them appearing once. This CDR3 is built from 17 residues. Trimming pared 3 bases from V and 4 bases from J, leaving 21 bases between. CDR1 and CDR2 from the germline V gene are SGHNT and YYREEE (reference sequence). This sample was included in a study of response to subunit inactivated influenza vaccine. This receptor was identified in a man aged 50-59 years who received an inactivated influenza vaccine. The chain links TRBV5-4 to TRBJ2-3; possibly TRBD1 for D (7 bases). This specimen was PBMCs from blood, taken on the day of vaccination. The CDR3 DNA reads TGTGCCAGCAGCTCGATCTGGGACAGTGGGGGGCCAGATACGCAGTATTTT. Its protein is CASSSIWDSGGPDTQYF.